One and the same sample provided the 19 T cell receptor beta chains below, sequenced in a study of STAT5B mutations in CD4+ large granular lymphocyte leukemia. Here immunoSEQ multiplex PCR was the method, and the copy in TCRdb shows in-frame clones only, minus some. The table has about 33,000 clones, around 74% seen once; the top ten hold roughly 0.3%. The material sequenced was CD4+ T cells from blood buffy coats. The receptors were gathered from a human donor in good health.

The DNA for the CDR3 is TGTGCCAGTAATACGATGTGGGACAGGAGGGTGACTGACACTGAAGCTTTCTTT. Translated, it gives CASNTMWDRRVTDTEAFF. The chain employs TRBV19 and TRBJ1-1, with 8 bases lining up with TRBD1. Germline V CDR1 and CDR2: LNHDA, SQIVND (reference sequence). Unmatched junction bases numbered 19, after V lost 7 bases and J lost 3 bases. This CDR3 region has 18 residues. The full variable domain, in which reference TRBV19 and TRBJ1-1 provide the parts outside the CDR3, is DGGITQSPKYLFRKEGQNVTLSCEQNLNHDAMYWYRQDPGQGLRLIYYSQIVNDFQKGDIAEGYSVSREKKESFPLTVTSAQKNPTAFYLCASNTMWDRRVTDTEAFFGQGTRLTVV.

The rearrangement links TRBV18 to TRBJ1-4, with D possibly being TRBD1 (5 bases). This CDR3 is built from 17 residues. Germline V gene lookup returns CDR1 KGHSH and CDR2 LQKENI. Deletions cut 0 bases from V and 0 bases from J, with 11 bases between. Here the CDR3 DNA reads TGTGCCAGCTCACCACCGGATGGGGGGACAACTAATGAAAAACTGTTTTTT. Translation gives CASSPPDGGTTNEKLFF. The full variable domain, with the rest looked up from reference TRBV18 and TRBJ1-4, is NAGVMQNPRHLVRRRGQEARLRCSPMKGHSHVYWYRQLPEEGLKFMVYLQKENIIDESGMPKERFSAEFPKEGPSILRIQQVVRGDSAAYFCASSPPDGGTTNEKLFFGSGTQLSVL.

The gene calls are TRBV7-6 and TRBJ2-6; no clear D. The CDR3 is 16 residues long. With 5 bases removed from V and 0 bases from J, the gap between germline ends came to 11 bases. The V gene's germline CDR1 is SGHVS and CDR2 FNYEAQ. CDR3 sequence (DNA): TGTGCCAGCAGCCCATCTGGTAGCTCTGGGGCCAACGTCCTGACTTTC. Translating gives CASSPSGSSGANVLTF.

The chain uses TRBV5-1 and TRBJ2-7; 9 nucleotides align to TRBD1. This CDR3 region has 14 residues. CDR1 SGHRS and CDR2 YFSETQ come from the germline V gene. Trimming at V came to 3 bases and at J to 7 bases, leaving 8 bases not matched to a gene. In DNA, the CDR3 is TGCGCCAGCAGCTGGAGACAGGGGGATGGAGAGCAGTACTTC. It translates to CASSWRQGDGEQYF.

This clone has a handful of counts. V and J are TRBV5-1 and TRBJ1-5, with TRBD1 matching 7 bases. Germline V gene data show CDR1 as SGHRS and CDR2 as YFSETQ. The junction had 7 bases not matched to a gene; V was cut back by 4 bases and J by 3 bases. The CDR3 totals 15 residues. This CDR3 is CASSLGTEDNQPQHF. The CDR3 nucleotides are TGCGCCAGCAGCCTCGGGACAGAAGACAATCAGCCCCAGCATTTT.

The chain couples TRBV7-9 to TRBJ2-3, with D unresolved. Trimming stripped 1 base from V and 4 bases from J, with 6 bases between. Germline CDR1 reads SEHNR; CDR2 reads FQNEAQ (reference sequence). The CDR3 spans 13 residues. The CDR3 spells CASSLVLPDTQYF. The CDR3 bases are TGTGCCAGCAGCTTAGTACTCCCAGATACGCAGTATTTT. Drawing the rest from reference TRBV7-9 and TRBJ2-3, the complete variable domain is DTGVSQNPRHKITKRGQNVTFRCDPISEHNRLYWYRQTLGQGPEFLTYFQNEAQLEKSRLLSDRFSAERPKGSFSTLEIQRTEQGDSAMYLCASSLVLPDTQYFGPGTRLTVL.

The rearrangement uses TRBV5-1 and TRBJ2-2; D gene unclear. Germline CDR1 is SGHRS and CDR2 is YFSETQ. CDR3 length equals 14 residues. The V and J ends lost 2 bases and 3 bases respectively, with 8 bases between them. In DNA form, the CDR3 reads TGCGCCAGCAGCTTTGGCGTGGACACCGGGGAGCTGTTTTTT. This codes for CASSFGVDTGELFF. Filled out from reference TRBV5-1 and TRBJ2-2, the complete variable domain reads KAGVTQTPRYLIKTRGQQVTLSCSPISGHRSVSWYQQTPGQGLQFLFEYFSETQRNKGNFPGRFSGRQFSNSRSEMNVSTLELGDSALYLCASSFGVDTGELFFGEGSRLTVL.

The rearrangement uses TRBV27 and TRBJ2-1; D is perhaps TRBD1 or TRBD2 (6 bases each). Per germline, CDR1 MNHEY and CDR2 SMNVEV (reference sequence). This CDR3 is built from 17 residues. V lost 1 base and J lost 0, with 13 bases in between. The CDR3 DNA sequence: TGTGCCAGCAGTTTATTGCGGGACATCAGCTCCTACAATGAGCAGTTCTTC. This sequence encodes CASSLLRDISSYNEQFF.

The gene calls are TRBV18 and TRBJ1-3; TRBD1 aligns across 7 bases. Germline CDR1 is KGHSH and CDR2 is LQKENI. CDR3 length: 15 residues. V lost 1 base to trimming and J lost 3 bases; unmatched junction nucleotides: 3. The CDR3 DNA sequence: TGTGCCAGCTCACCACGGCAGGGGGTTGGAAACACCATATATTTT. This translates into CASSPRQGVGNTIYF.

This chain connects TRBV7-3 to TRBJ2-7, with 8 bases lining up with TRBD1. Germline-derived CDR1 and CDR2 are SGHTA and FQGTGA. V lost 6 bases and J lost 3; bases outside the gene matches: 4. CDR3 length: 13 amino acids. The chain's CDR3 is CASSHGQGYEQYF. The CDR3, as DNA: TGTGCCAGCAGTCACGGACAGGGCTACGAGCAGTACTTC.

This chain connects TRBV14 to TRBJ1-3, with D perhaps TRBD1 (6 bases). Germline V gene sequence: CDR1 SGHDN, CDR2 FVKESK. Trimming removed 0 bases from V and 7 bases from J, with 13 bases in between. There are 15 residues in the CDR3. CDR3 residues: CASSQDRGVLNTIYF. The CDR3 coding sequence is TGTGCCAGCAGCCAAGACAGGGGAGTGCTTAACACCATATATTTT.

This rearrangement joins TRBV2 to TRBJ1-2; D may be TRBD1 (5 bases). Germline CDR1 is SNHLY and CDR2 is FYNNEI. Trimming took off 6 bases at V and 7 bases at J, with 27 bases between the two ends. The CDR3 has 17 residues. In DNA form, the CDR3 reads TGTGCCAGCAGCGAATCCGGTTGGATGGGGGGAGGTGGTGGCTACACCTTC. Translated: CASSESGWMGGGGGYTF. Looking up the rest from reference TRBV2 and TRBJ1-2 gives the full variable domain: EPEVTQTPSHQVTQMGQEVILRCVPISNHLYFYWYRQILGQKVEFLVSFYNNEISEKSEIFDDQFSVERPDGSNFTLKIRSTKLEDSAMYFCASSESGWMGGGGGYTFGSGTRLTVV.

The J gene is TRBJ2-5, the V gene TRBV6-5; tentatively, D is TRBD2 (6 bases). The end of the DNA fits TRBJ2-7 better, so the J call may be wrong. CDR1 and CDR2 from the germline V gene are MNHEY and SVGAGI. CDR3 length: 13 amino acids. The CDR3 is CASSFRGINEQYF. The CDR3 region has the DNA TGTGCCAGCAGTTTTCGGGGGATTAACGAGCAGTACTTC.

The CDR3 DNA reads TGCGCCAGCAGCCTTTGGGGAGAGACCCAGTACTTC. Translated: CASSLWGETQYF. This chain connects TRBV4-3 to TRBJ2-5; D ambiguous. The CDR3 has 12 residues. Germline values: CDR1 LGHNA, CDR2 YSLEER. The germline V and J ends were trimmed by 4 bases and 4 bases, with 7 bases remaining between them.

About this clone itself: Other DNA sequences from this sample encode an identical CDR3 as well. The rearrangement joins TRBV5-1 to TRBJ2-3, with 8 nucleotides matching TRBD2. V was pared by 3 bases and J by 1 base, with 1 base of the junction left unmatched. Germline CDR1 reads SGHRS; CDR2 reads YFSETQ. This CDR3 region has 14 residues. The CDR3 sequence is CASSWGLGTDTQYF. The CDR3 DNA reads TGCGCCAGCAGCTGGGGACTAGGCACAGATACGCAGTATTTT.

The V call is TRBV30, the J call TRBJ1-1; 8 nucleotides agree with TRBD1. The V gene's germline CDR1 is GTSNPN and CDR2 SVGIG (reference sequence). This CDR3 comprises 14 residues. The V segment lost 2 bases and the J segment 3 bases; nucleotides outside the gene matches: 5. This CDR3 is CAWSNGQGHTEAFF. Written as DNA, the CDR3 is TGTGCCTGGAGTAACGGACAGGGACACACTGAAGCTTTCTTT.

This clone was counted a few times. The gene calls are TRBV7-6 and TRBJ1-1; D is undetermined. Germline V lookup: CDR1 SGHVS, CDR2 FNYEAQ. The CDR3 is 14 residues long. Trimming pared 5 bases from V and 1 base from J, leaving 11 bases between. This CDR3 is CASSPLGPNTEAFF. The DNA for the CDR3 is TGTGCCAGCAGCCCACTGGGCCCGAACACTGAAGCTTTCTTT. Full variable domain (outside the CDR3, taken from reference TRBV7-6 and TRBJ1-1): GAGVSQSPRYKVTKRGQDVALRCDPISGHVSLYWYRQALGQGPEFLTYFNYEAQQDKSGLPNDRFSAERPEGSISTLTIQRTEQRDSAMYRCASSPLGPNTEAFFGQGTRLTVV.

The CDR3 sequence: CASSQRAQGSGNTIYF. CDR3 in DNA: TGTGCCAGCAGCCAAAGAGCACAGGGCTCTGGAAACACCATATATTTT. V usage is TRBV16 and J usage is TRBJ1-3; possibly TRBD1 for D (6 bases). CDR3 length equals 16 residues. Germline V gene data show CDR1 as KGHSY and CDR2 as FQNENV. V dropped 2 bases and J dropped 0 bases, with 11 bases sitting between them.

J is TRBJ1-5 and V is TRBV10-1, with 7 bases fitting TRBD1. The CDR3 loop spans 17 amino acids. CDR1 and CDR2 from the germline V gene are WNHNN and SYGVQD (reference sequence). J lost 4 bases, V lost 6 bases, and 15 bases had no gene match. CDR3 DNA: TGCGCCAGCAGAAAGAAATCTCGGACAGGCCCTAATCAGCCCCAGCATTTT. It yields the protein CASRKKSRTGPNQPQHF.